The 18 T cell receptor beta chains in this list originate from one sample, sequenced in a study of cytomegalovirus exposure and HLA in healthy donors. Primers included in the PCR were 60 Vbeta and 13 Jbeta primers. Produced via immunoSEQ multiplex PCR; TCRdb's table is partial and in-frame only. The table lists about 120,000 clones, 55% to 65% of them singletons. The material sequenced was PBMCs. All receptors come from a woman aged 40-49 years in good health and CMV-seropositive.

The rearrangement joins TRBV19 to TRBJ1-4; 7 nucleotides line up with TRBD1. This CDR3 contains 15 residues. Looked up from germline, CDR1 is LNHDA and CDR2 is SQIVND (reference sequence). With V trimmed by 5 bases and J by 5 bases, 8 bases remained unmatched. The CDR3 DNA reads TGTGCCAGTAGTCCCCGGGACAGAGACAATGAAAAACTGTTTTTT. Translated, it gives CASSPRDRDNEKLFF.

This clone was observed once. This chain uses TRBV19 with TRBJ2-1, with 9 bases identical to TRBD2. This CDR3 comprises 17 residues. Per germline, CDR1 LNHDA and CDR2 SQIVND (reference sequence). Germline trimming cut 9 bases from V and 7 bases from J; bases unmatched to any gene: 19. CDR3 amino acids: CASGEPWREGSQNEQFF. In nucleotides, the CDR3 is TGTGCCAGCGGTGAACCGTGGCGGGAGGGGTCCCAGAATGAGCAGTTCTTC.

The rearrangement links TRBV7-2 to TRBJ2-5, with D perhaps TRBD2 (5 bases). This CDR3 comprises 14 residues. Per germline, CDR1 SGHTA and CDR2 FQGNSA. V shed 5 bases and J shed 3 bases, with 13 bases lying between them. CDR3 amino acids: CASSHGWGEETQYF. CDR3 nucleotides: TGTGCCAGCAGCCATGGGTGGGGAGAAGAGACCCAGTACTTC.

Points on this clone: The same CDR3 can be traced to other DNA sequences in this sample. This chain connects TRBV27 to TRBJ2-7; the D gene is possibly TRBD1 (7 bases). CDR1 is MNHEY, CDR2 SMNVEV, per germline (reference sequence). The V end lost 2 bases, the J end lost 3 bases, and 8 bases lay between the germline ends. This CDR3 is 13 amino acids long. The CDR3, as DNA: TGTGCCAGCAGTTTACAGGGGGGCTACGAGCAGTACTTC. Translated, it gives CASSLQGGYEQYF.

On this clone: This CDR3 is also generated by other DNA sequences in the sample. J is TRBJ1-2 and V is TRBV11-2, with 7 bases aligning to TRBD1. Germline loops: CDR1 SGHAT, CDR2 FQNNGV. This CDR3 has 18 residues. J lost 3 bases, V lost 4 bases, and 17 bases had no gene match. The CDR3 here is CASSSYTTFSGTDYGYTF. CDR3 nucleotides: TGTGCCAGCAGCTCTTACACTACTTTCTCCGGGACAGACTATGGCTACACCTTC.

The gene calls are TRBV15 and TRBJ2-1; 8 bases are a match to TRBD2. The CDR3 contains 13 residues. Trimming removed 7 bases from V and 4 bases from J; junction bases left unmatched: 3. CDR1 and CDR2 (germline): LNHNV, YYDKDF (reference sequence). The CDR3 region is CATTASGYNEQFF. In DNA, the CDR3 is TGTGCCACCACTGCTAGCGGGTACAATGAGCAGTTCTTC.

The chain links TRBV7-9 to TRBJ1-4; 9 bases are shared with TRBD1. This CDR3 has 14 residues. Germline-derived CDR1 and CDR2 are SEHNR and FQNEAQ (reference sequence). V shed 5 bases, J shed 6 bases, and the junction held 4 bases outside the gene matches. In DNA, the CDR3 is TGTGCCAGCAGCCCCCGGGACAGGGATGAAAAACTGTTTTTT. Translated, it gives CASSPRDRDEKLFF. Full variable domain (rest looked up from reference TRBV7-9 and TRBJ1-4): DTGVSQNPRHKITKRGQNVTFRCDPISEHNRLYWYRQTLGQGPEFLTYFQNEAQLEKSRLLSDRFSAERPKGSFSTLEIQRTEQGDSAMYLCASSPRDRDEKLFFGSGTQLSVL.

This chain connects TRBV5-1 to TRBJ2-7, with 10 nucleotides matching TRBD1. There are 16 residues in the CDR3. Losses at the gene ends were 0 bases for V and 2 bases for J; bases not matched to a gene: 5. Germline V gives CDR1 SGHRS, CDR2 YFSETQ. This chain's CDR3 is CASSLGGQGYPYEQYF. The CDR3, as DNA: TGCGCCAGCAGCTTGGGGGGACAGGGGTATCCCTACGAGCAGTACTTC. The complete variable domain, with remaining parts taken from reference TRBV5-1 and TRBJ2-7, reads KAGVTQTPRYLIKTRGQQVTLSCSPISGHRSVSWYQQTPGQGLQFLFEYFSETQRNKGNFPGRFSGRQFSNSRSEMNVSTLELGDSALYLCASSLGGQGYPYEQYFGPGTRLTVT.

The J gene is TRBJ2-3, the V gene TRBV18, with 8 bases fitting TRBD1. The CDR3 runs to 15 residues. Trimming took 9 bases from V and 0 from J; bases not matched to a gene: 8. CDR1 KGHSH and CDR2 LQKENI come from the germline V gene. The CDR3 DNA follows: TGTGCCAGTGACCGACAGGGGTTAAGCACAGATACGCAGTATTTT. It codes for CASDRQGLSTDTQYF.

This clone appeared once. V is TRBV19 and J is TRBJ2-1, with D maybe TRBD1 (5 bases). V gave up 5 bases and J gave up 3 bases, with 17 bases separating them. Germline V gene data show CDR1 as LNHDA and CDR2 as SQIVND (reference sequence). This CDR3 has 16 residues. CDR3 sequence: CASSPTDNPLYNEQFF. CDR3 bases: TGTGCCAGTAGTCCGACAGACAACCCTCTCTACAATGAGCAGTTCTTC.

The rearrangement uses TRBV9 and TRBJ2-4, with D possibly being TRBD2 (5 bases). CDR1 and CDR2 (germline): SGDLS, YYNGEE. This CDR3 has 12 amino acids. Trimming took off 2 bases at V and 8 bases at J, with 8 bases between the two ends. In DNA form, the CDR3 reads TGTGCCAGCAGCGTTCCCGGGGACATTCAGTACTTC. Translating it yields CASSVPGDIQYF.

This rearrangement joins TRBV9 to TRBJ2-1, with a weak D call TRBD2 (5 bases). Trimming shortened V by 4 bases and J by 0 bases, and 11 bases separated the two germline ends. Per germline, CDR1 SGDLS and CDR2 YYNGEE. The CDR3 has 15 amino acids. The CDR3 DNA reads TGTGCCAGCAGCCCCAGACTATTCTCCTACAATGAGCAGTTCTTC. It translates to CASSPRLFSYNEQFF.

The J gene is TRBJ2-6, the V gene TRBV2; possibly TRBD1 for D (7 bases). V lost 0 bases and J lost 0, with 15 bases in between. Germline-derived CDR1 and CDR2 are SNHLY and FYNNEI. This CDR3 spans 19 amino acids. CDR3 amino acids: CASSEARGVDLSGANVLTF. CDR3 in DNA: TGTGCCAGCAGTGAAGCCAGGGGGGTGGATCTCTCTGGGGCCAACGTCCTGACTTTC.

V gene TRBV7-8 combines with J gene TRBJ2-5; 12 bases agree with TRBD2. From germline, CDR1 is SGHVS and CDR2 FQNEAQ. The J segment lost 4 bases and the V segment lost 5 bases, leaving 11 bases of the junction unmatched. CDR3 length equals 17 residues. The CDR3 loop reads CASSQRLAGVYGETQYF. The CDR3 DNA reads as TGTGCCAGCAGCCAACGACTAGCGGGAGTATATGGAGAGACCCAGTACTTC. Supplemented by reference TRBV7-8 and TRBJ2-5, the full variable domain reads GAGVSQSPRYKVAKRGQDVALRCDPISGHVSLFWYQQALGQGPEFLTYFQNEAQLDKSGLPSDRFFAERPEGSVSTLKIQRTQQEDSAVYLCASSQRLAGVYGETQYFGPGTRLLVL.

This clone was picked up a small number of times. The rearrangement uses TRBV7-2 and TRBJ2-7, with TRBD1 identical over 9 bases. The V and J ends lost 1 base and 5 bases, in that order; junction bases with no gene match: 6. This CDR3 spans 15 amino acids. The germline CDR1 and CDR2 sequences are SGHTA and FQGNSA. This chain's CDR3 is CASSLGQGGLNEQYF. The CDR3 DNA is TGTGCCAGCAGCTTAGGACAGGGGGGGTTGAACGAGCAGTACTTC.

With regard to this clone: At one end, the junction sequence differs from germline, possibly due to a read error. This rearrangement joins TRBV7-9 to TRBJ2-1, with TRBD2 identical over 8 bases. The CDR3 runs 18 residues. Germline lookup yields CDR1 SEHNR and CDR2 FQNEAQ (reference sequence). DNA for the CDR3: TGTTCCAGCAGCCCTTCCGCGACCAGCGGGAGCTCCTACAATGAGCAGTTCTTC. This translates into CSSSPSATSGSSYNEQFF.

In DNA form, the CDR3 reads TGTGCCAGCAGCCAAGAAGGAGGGACTGAAGCTTTCTTT. It is translated as CASSQEGGTEAFF. This chain uses TRBV14 with TRBJ1-1, with D unresolved. This CDR3 spans 13 amino acids. Germline lookup yields CDR1 SGHDN and CDR2 FVKESK. V lost 0 bases, J lost 5 bases, and 7 bases lay in between. The full variable domain, completed using reference TRBV14 and TRBJ1-1, is EAGVTQFPSHSVIEKGQTVTLRCDPISGHDNLYWYRRVMGKEIKFLLHFVKESKQDESGMPNNRFLAERTGGTYSTLKVQPAELEDSGVYFCASSQEGGTEAFFGQGTRLTVV.

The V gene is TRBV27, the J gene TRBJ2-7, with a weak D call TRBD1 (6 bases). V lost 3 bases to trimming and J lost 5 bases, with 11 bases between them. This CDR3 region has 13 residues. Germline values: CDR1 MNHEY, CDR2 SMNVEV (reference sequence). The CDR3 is CASSFTGRNEQYF. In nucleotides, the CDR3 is TGTGCCAGCAGTTTTACAGGGCGAAACGAGCAGTACTTC.